This T cell receptor (beta chain) emerged from a study of T-cell memory formation after mild COVID-19 (dated by TCRdb to about 2021). For the wider study: Most TCR sequence clusters were specific to one of the two donors. T-cell clones expanding and contracting after mild COVID-19 in two donors were tracked by longitudinal TCRalpha and TCRbeta repertoire sequencing. The cohort was made up of two young adult volunteers, one female and one male, who were previously healthy.

Findings and caveats that apply to the study as a whole: Clones contracting from day 15 to 85 had balanced CD4/CD8 phenotypes, while a second wave expanding from day 15 to 37 was biased towards CD4+. Some responding clones were detected in pre-infection memory, which suggested that pre-existing cross-reactive memory T cells had joined the SARS-CoV-2 response. SARS-CoV-2 specificity was not confirmed for the second-wave clones peaking on day 37. Only a couple of mild cases were covered in the study, and larger cohorts including severe cases with pre-infection samples were considered necessary. Contracting CD4+ clones turned up mainly in the CM and EM memory subsets, whereas EMRA was where CD8+ clones were enriched.

Data came from an Illumina NovaSeq 6000. TCRalpha and TCRbeta cDNA libraries were built by 5'RACE with constant-segment primers, adding sample barcodes and unique molecular identifiers. Trizol reagent was used to extract RNA from every sample. Amplification of the libraries took two PCR steps, and the second step added a second sample barcode plus Illumina TruSeq adapters. Sequencing of the libraries was done on an Illumina NovaSeq, producing 2 x 150 bp paired-end reads. The paper's processing steps were these. The reads were demultiplexed and collapsed into UMI-guided consensus sequences using migec v1.2.7. Using mixcr v2.1.11, UMI consensuses were aligned to TRA and TRB V and J templates and then assembled into clonotypes. Expanded or contracted clonotypes were those called significant by both edgeR and NoisET, with noise models trained on biological replicates. For edgeR calls, the cutoffs were a false discovery rate-adjusted p below 0.01 and a log2 fold-change threshold of 1. As an exploratory analysis of dynamics, max-normalized trajectories of the 1000 most abundant clonotypes were examined by PCA with hierarchical clustering. Each responding clone was given a CD4 or CD8 phenotype based on the CD4+ and CD8+ repertoires, which had been sequenced separately. The public reads were reprocessed in TCRdb via fastp at Q25 and MiXCR, keeping in-frame beta chains. A single entry per CDR3 protein holds the most common genes and DNA from its merged rows. V and J calls and clone size were set by TCRdb, not the authors. The sample table contains nearly 350,000 distinct CDR3 sequences; only one count was recorded for under 15% of them. The top ten constitute about a fifth of the sample.

Note on this clonotype: Its cognate antigen has yet to be identified. Per-nucleotide qualities are absent, and no much larger clonotype sits a single base away.

Ficoll-Paque density gradient centrifugation was the method used to isolate PBMCs. The origin of this receptor is a man between 18 and 29 years old who had mild COVID-19 (a few samples of this study predate the infection). The sample titles of this study are shuffled in the database, so cell type and time point are left out; the donor was told from shared clones. Sequenced sample: PBMCs or a T cell subset sorted from them (not recorded which).

DNA sequence: TGTGCCAGCAGCACTACGGGACTAGTCGGTGCCGAGCAGTACTTC. It translates as CASSTTGLVGAEQYF. This sequence uses TRBV14 and TRBJ2-7; TRBD2 matches 8 bases in the middle. The CDR3 covers 15 residues, taking in both the cysteine and the phenylalanine. The retained sequence is limited to the CDR3, 45 bases, with the frame set at the first base. Compared with germline, V lacks 5 bases and J lacks 6 bases; bases without a gene match: 12. CDR1 SGHDN and CDR2 FVKESK are derived from the germline V gene.